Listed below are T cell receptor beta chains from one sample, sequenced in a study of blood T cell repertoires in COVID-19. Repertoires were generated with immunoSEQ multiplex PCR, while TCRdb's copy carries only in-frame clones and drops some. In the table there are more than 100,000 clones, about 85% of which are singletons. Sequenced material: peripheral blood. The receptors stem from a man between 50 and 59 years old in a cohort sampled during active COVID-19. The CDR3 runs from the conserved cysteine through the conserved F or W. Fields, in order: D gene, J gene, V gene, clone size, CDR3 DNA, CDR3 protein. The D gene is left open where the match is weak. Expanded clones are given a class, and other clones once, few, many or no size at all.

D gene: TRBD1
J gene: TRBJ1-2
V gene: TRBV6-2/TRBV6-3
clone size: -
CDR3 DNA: TGTGCCAGCAGTTGGCAGGGGGCGTGGGGCTACACCTTC
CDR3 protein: CASSWQGAWGYTF

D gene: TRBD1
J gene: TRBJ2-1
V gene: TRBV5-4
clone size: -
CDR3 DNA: TGTGCCAGCAGCCCTGAAACAGGGGCCAATGAGCAGTTCTTC
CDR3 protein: CASSPETGANEQFF

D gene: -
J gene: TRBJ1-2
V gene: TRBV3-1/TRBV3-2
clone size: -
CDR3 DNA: TGTGCCAGCAGCCAAGATATAGGGGGACCTCGACAACCTAACTATGGCTACACCTTC
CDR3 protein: CASSQDIGGPRQPNYGYTF

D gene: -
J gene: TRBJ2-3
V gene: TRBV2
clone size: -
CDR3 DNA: TGTGCCAGCAGCGACGTTAGCGGAGCCGGTACGCAGTATTTT
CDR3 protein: CASSDVSGAGTQYF

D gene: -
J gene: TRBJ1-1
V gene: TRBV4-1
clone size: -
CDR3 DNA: TGCGCCAGCAGCCAAGAAGGGGGCACTGAAGCTTTCTTT
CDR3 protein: CASSQEGGTEAFF

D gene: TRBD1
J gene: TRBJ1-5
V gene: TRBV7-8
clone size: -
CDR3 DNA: TGTGCCAGTAAGACAGGGGCCGATAGCAATCAGCCCCAGCATTTT
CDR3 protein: CASKTGADSNQPQHF

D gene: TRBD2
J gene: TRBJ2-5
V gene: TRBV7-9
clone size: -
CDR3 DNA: TGTGCCAGCAGCTGGGCAAGCGGGGGCAAAGAGACCCAGTACTTC
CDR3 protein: CASSWASGGKETQYF

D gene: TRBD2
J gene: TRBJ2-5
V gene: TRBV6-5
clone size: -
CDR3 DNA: TGTGCCAGCAGGGACCTAGCGGGGGAAGAGACCCAGTACTTC
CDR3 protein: CASRDLAGEETQYF

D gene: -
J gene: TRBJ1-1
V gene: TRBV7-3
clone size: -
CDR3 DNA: TGTGCCAGCAGTCCAACAGGCTACACTGAAGCTTTCTTT
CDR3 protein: CASSPTGYTEAFF

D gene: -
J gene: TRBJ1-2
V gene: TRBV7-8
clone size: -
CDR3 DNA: TGTGCCAGCAGCTTCCGACAGCAAGCTAACTATGGCTACACCTTC
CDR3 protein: CASSFRQQANYGYTF

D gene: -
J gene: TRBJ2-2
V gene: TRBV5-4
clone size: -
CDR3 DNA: TGTGCCAGCAGCCCCAGGGGATTAGCGAACACCGGGGAGCTGTTTTTT
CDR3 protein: CASSPRGLANTGELFF

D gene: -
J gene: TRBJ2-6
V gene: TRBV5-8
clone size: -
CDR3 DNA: TGTGCCAGCAGCTTGCCAGGGCGGAGTGGGGCCAACGTCCTGACTTTC
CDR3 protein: CASSLPGRSGANVLTF

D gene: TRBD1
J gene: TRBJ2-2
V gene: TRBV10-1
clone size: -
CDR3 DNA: TGCGCCAGCAGTGAGGCAGGGGGCGCGGGGGAGCTGTTTTTT
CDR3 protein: CASSEAGGAGELFF

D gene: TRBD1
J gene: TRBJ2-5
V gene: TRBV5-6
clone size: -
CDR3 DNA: TGTGCCAGCAGCTTATTAGAGTTAGTGACAGGGGTCAAAGAGACCCAGTACTTC
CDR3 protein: CASSLLELVTGVKETQYF

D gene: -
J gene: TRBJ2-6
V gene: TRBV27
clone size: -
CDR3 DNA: TGTGCCAGCCACACGGCCCCGGGTGGGGCCAACGTCCTGACTTTC
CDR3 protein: CASHTAPGGANVLTF

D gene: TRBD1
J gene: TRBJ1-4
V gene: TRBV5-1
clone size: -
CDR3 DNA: TGCGCCAGCAGCTCACAGGGGGCGATGGATGAAAAACTGTTTTTT
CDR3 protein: CASSSQGAMDEKLFF

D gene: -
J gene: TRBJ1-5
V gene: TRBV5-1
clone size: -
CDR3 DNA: TGCGCCAGCAGCTTGGCGGGGGATAGCAATCAGCCCCAGCATTTT
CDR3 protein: CASSLAGDSNQPQHF

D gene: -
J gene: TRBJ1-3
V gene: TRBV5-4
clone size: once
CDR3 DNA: TGTGCCAGCAGCCTAGAACAGGGTGCTGGAAACACCATATATTTT
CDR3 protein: CASSLEQGAGNTIYF

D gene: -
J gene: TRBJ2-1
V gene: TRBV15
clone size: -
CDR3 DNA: TGTGCCACCAGCAGAGAACTTCAGGACCGGACTTACAATGAGCAGTTCTTC
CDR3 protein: CATSRELQDRTYNEQFF

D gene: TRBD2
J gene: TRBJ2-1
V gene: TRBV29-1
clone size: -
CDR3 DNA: TGCAGCGTTGAGATAGCGGGCTACAATGAGCAGTTCTTC
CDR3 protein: CSVEIAGYNEQFF

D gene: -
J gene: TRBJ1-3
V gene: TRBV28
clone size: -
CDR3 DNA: TGTGCCAGCGGGAGGGCTTTCTCTGGAAACACCATATATTTT
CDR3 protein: CASGRAFSGNTIYF

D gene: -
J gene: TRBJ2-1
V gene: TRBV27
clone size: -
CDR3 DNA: TGTGCCAGCCGCGCCCGTGGGAGGAACAATGAGCAGTTCTTC
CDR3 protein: CASRARGRNNEQFF

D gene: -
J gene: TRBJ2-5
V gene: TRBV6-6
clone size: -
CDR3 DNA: TGTGCCAGCAGTCGCCGTGAAGGTAAGGGCAGGGGAATAAAAAAGACCCAGTACTTC
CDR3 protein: CASSRREGKGRGIKKTQYF

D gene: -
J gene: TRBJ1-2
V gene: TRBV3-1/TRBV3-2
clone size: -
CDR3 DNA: TGTGCCAGCAGCCGGCGGGGGAGCTATGGCTACACCTTC
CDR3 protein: CASSRRGSYGYTF